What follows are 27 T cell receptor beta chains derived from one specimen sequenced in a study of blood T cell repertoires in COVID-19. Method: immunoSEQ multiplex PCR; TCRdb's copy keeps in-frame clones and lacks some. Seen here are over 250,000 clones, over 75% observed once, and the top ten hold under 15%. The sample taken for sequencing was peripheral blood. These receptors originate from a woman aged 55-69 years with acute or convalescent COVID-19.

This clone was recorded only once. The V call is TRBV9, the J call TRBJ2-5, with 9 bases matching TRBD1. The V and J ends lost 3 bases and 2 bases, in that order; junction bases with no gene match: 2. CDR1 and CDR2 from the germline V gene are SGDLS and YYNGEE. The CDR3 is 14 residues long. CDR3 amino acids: CASSAGQGQETQYF. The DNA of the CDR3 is TGTGCCAGCAGCGCGGGACAGGGACAAGAGACCCAGTACTTC.

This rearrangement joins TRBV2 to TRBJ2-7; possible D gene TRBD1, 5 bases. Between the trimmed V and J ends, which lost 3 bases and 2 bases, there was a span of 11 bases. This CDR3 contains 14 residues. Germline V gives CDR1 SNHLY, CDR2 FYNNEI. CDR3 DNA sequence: TGTGCCAGCAGTGATAGGTCCAGGGCCTACGAGCAGTACTTC. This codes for CASSDRSRAYEQYF.

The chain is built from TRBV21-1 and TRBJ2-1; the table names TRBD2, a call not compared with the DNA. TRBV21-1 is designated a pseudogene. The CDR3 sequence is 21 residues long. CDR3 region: CASQIPRGGEPTSGSYNEQFF. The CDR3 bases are TGTGCCAGCCAGATACCCCGCGGCGGGGAGCCGACTAGCGGGTCCTACAATGAGCAGTTCTTC.

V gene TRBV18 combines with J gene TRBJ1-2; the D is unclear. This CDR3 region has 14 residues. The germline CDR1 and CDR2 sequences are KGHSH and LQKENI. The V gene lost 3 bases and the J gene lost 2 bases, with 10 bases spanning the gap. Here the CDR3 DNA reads TGTGCCAGCTCACCTACAAGCGAAAACTATGGCTACACCTTC. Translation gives CASSPTSENYGYTF.

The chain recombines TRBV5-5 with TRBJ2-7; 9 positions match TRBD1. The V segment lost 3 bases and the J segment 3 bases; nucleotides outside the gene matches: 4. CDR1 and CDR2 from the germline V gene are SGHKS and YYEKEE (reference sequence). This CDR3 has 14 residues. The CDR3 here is CASSWGQGDYEQYF. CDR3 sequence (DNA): TGTGCCAGCAGCTGGGGACAGGGTGACTACGAGCAGTACTTC.

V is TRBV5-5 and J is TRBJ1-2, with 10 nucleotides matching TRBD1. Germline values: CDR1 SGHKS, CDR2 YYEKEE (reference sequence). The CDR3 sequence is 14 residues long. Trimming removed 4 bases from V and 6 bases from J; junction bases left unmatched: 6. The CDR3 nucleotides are TGTGCCAGCAGCCGGACAGGGGGAGGTGATGGCTACACCTTC. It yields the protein CASSRTGGGDGYTF.

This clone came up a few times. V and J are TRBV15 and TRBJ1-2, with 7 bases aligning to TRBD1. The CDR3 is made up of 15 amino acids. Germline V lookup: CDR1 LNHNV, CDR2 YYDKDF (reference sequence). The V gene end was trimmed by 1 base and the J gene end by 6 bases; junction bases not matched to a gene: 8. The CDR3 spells CATSRGAQGVHGYTF. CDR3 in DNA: TGTGCCACCAGCAGAGGGGCCCAGGGGGTCCATGGCTACACCTTC.

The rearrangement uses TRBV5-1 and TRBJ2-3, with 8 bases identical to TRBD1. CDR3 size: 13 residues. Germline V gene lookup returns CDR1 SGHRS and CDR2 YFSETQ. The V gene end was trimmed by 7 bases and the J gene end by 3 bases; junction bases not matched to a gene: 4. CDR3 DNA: TGCGCCAGCCACAGGGGGGATACAGATACGCAGTATTTT. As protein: CASHRGDTDTQYF.

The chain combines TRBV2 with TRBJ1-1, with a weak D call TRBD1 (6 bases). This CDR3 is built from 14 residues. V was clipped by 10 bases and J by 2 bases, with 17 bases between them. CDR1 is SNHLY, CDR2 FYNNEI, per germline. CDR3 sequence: CATQLRGINTEAFF. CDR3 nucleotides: TGTGCCACACAACTCAGGGGCATTAACACTGAAGCTTTCTTT.

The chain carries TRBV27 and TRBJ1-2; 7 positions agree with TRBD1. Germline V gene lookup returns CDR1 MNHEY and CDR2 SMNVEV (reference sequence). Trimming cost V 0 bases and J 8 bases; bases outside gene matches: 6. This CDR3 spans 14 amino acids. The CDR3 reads CASSLSLGGSGYTF. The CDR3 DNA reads TGTGCCAGCAGTTTATCCCTAGGGGGCAGCGGCTACACCTTC.

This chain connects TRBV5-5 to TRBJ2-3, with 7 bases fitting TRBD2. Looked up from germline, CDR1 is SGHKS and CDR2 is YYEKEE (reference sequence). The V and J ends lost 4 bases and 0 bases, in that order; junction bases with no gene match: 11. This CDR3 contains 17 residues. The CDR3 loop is CASSLTPQRGSTDTQYF. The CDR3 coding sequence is TGTGCCAGCAGCCTAACCCCTCAGCGGGGTAGCACAGATACGCAGTATTTT.

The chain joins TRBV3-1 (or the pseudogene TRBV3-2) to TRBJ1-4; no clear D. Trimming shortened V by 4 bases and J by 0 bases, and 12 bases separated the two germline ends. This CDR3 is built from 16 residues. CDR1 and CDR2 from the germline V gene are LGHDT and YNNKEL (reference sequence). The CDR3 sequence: CASSPMALATNEKLFF. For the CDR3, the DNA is TGTGCCAGCAGCCCGATGGCCCTGGCAACTAATGAAAAACTGTTTTTT.

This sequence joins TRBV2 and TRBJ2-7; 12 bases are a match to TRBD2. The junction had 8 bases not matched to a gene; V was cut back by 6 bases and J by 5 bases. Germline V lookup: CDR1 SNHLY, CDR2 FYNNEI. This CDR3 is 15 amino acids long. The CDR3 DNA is TGTGCCAGCAGCCCCGGGACTAGCGGGCTTCACGAGCAGTACTTC. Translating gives CASSPGTSGLHEQYF.

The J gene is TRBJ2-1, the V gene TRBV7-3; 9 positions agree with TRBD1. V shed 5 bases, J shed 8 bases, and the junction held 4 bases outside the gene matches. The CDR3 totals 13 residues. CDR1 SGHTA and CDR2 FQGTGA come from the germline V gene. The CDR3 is CASSNRQGDEQFF. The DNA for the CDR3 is TGTGCCAGCAGCAACCGACAGGGGGATGAGCAGTTCTTC.

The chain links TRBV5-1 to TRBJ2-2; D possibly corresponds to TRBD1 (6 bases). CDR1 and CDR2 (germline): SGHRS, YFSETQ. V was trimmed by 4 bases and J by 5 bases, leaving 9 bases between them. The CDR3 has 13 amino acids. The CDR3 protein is CASSQGSTGELFF. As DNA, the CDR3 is TGCGCCAGCAGCCAGGGGTCAACCGGGGAGCTGTTTTTT.

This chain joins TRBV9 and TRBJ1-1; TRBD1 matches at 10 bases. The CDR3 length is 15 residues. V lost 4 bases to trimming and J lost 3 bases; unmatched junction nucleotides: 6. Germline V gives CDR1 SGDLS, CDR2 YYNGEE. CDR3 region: CASSPRDRGYTEAFF. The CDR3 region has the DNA TGTGCCAGCAGCCCTCGGGACAGGGGCTACACTGAAGCTTTCTTT.

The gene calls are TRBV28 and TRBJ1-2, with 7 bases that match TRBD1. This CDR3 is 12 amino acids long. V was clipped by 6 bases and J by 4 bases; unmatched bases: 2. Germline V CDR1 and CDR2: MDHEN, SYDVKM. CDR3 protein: CASSRQGYGYTF. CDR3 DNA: TGTGCCAGCAGCCGACAGGGCTATGGCTACACCTTC.

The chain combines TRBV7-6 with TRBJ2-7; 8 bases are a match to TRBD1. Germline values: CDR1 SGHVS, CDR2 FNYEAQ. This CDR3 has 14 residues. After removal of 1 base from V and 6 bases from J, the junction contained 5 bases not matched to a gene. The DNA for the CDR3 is TGTGCCAGCAGCTTAGTGGGCCAGGGGGCCGAGCAGTACTTC. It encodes CASSLVGQGAEQYF.

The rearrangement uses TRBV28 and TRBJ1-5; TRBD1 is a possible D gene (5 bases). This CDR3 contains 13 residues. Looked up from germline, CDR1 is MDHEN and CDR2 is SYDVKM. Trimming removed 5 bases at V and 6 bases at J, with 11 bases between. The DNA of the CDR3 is TGTGCCAGCAGTCGAATACAGGTTCAGCCCCAGCATTTT. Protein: CASSRIQVQPQHF. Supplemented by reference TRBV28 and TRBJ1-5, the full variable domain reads DVKVTQSSRYLVKRTGEKVFLECVQDMDHENMFWYRQDPGLGLRLIYFSYDVKMKEKGDIPEGYSVSREKKERFSLILESASTNQTSMYLCASSRIQVQPQHFGDGTRLSIL.

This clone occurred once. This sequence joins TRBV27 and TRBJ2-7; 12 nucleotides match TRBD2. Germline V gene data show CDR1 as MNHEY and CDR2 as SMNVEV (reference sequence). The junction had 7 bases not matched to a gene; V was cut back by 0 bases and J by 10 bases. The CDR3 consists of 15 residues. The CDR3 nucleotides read TGTGCCAGCAGTTTATCGACTAGCGGGAGCCCCCCCCAGTACTTC. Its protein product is CASSLSTSGSPPQYF.

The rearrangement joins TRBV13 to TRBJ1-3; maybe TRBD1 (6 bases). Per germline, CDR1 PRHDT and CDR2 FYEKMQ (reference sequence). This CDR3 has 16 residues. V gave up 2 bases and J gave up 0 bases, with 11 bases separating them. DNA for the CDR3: TGTGCCAGCAGCTTAACAGGGTGGCCCTCTGGAAACACCATATATTTT. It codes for CASSLTGWPSGNTIYF.

For the CDR3, the DNA is TGTGCCAGCAGTTTGAGGCGGGGGGGCTACGAGCAGTACTTC. Translated, it gives CASSLRRGGYEQYF. V gene TRBV27 combines with J gene TRBJ2-7; 9 nucleotides match TRBD2. Losses at the gene ends were 3 bases for V and 3 bases for J; bases not matched to a gene: 3. The CDR3 is made up of 14 amino acids. Germline V CDR1 and CDR2: MNHEY, SMNVEV (reference sequence).

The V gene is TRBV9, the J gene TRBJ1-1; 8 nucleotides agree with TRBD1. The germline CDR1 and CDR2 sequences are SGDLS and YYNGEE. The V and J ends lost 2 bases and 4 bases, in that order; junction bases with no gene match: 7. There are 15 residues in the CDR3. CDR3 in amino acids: CASSVTGVWGTEAFF. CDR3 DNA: TGTGCCAGCAGCGTGACAGGGGTATGGGGCACTGAAGCTTTCTTT.

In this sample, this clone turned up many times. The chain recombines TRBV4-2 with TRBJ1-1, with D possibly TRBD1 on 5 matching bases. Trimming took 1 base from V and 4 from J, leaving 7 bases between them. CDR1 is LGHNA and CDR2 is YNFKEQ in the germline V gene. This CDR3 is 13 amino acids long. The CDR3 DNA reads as TGTGCCAGCAGCCAAGGGAGGGGCACTGAAGCTTTCTTT. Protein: CASSQGRGTEAFF.

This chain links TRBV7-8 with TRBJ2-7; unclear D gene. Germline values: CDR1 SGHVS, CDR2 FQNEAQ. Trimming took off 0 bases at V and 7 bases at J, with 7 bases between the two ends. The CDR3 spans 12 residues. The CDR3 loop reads CASSLAPREQYF. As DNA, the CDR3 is TGTGCCAGCAGCTTAGCACCTAGGGAGCAGTACTTC. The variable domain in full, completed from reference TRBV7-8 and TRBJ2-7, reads GAGVSQSPRYKVAKRGQDVALRCDPISGHVSLFWYQQALGQGPEFLTYFQNEAQLDKSGLPSDRFFAERPEGSVSTLKIQRTQQEDSAVYLCASSLAPREQYFGPGTRLTVT.

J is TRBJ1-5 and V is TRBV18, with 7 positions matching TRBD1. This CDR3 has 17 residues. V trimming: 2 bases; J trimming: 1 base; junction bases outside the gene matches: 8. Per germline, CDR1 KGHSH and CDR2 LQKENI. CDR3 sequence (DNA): TGTGCCAGCTCACCAACACAGGGGTCAAGGAGCAATCAGCCCCAGCATTTT. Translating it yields CASSPTQGSRSNQPQHF.

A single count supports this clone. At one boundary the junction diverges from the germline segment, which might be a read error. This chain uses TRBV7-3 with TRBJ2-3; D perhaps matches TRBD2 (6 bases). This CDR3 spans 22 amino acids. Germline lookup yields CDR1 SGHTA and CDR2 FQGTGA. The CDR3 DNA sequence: TGTGCCAGCAGCCGCCGCAGGAAACCCGTAGCGGCTTCCACCCAAACCACAGATACGCAGTGTTTT. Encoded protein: CASSRRRKPVAASTQTTDTQCF. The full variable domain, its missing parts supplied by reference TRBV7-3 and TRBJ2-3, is GAGVSQTPSNKVTEKGKYVELRCDPISGHTALYWYRQSLGQGPEFLIYFQGTGAADDSGLPNDRFFAVRPEGSVSTLKIQRTERGDSAVYLCASSRRRKPVAASTQTTDTQCFGPGTRLTVL.